Listed here are 4 T cell receptor beta chains from one sample, sequenced in a study of shared clonotypes between healthy human individuals. Some clones are missing from TCRdb's copy, which holds only in-frame ones; the method was immunoSEQ multiplex PCR. Of 2 million to 2.5 million clones in the sample, 90% to 95% were seen once. The sample consisted of naive CD4+ T cells sorted from blood. As for subset: CD45RA+ positively selected. The receptors here all came from a young man in good health.

This chain joins TRBV5-6 and TRBJ1-4, with 11 positions matching TRBD1. The CDR3 has 16 residues. J lost 10 bases, V lost 2 bases, and 10 bases had no gene match. Germline V CDR1 and CDR2: SGHDT, YYEEEE. The CDR3 sequence: CASSFGTGGTGRKLFF. CDR3 DNA: TGTGCCAGCAGCTTCGGGACAGGGGGAACGGGGCGAAAACTGTTTTTT. Based on the CDR3 plus reference TRBV5-6 and TRBJ1-4, the full variable domain is DAGVTQSPTHLIKTRGQQVTLRCSPKSGHDTVSWYQQALGQGPQFIFQYYEEEERQRGNFPDRFSGHQFPNYSSELNVNALLLGDSALYLCASSFGTGGTGRKLFFGSGTQLSVL.

V usage is TRBV6-6 and J usage is TRBJ2-7, with D maybe TRBD1 (6 bases). The V end lost 2 bases, the J end lost 2 bases, and 16 bases lay between the germline ends. CDR3 size: 16 residues. Germline V gene lookup returns CDR1 MNHNY and CDR2 SVGAGI (reference sequence). CDR3 region: CASSYPLQGFPYEQYF. In DNA, the CDR3 is TGTGCCAGCAGTTACCCGTTGCAGGGGTTCCCCTACGAGCAGTACTTC.

This clone appeared a single time. The V and J genes are TRBV7-9 and TRBJ2-2; D is uncertain. V dropped 9 bases and J dropped 3 bases, with 8 bases sitting between them. Germline V gene sequence: CDR1 SEHNR, CDR2 FQNEAQ (reference sequence). The CDR3 has 12 residues. Written as DNA, the CDR3 is TGTGCCAGGCCAGAACACACCGGGGAGCTGTTTTTT. Its translation is CARPEHTGELFF.

This clone was seen just once. The same CDR3 can be traced to other DNA sequences in this sample. The chain couples TRBV5-1 to TRBJ2-1; D not certain. Between the trimmed V and J ends, which lost 0 bases and 1 base, there was a span of 8 bases. This CDR3 comprises 15 residues. In germline, CDR1 is SGHRS, CDR2 YFSETQ. In DNA, the CDR3 is TGCGCCAGCAGCTTGGGTGGGGTTTCCTACAATGAGCAGTTCTTC. This translates into CASSLGGVSYNEQFF.